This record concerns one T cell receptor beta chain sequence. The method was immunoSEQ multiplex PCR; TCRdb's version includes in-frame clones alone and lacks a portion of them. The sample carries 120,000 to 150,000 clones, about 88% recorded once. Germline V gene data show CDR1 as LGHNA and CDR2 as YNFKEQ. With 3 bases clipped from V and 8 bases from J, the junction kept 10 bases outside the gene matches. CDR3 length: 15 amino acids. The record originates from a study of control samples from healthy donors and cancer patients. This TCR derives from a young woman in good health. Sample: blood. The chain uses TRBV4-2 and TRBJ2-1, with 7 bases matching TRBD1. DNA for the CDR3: TGTGCCAGCAGCCACCCGAGAGGGGGCGAGGATGAGCAGTTCTTC. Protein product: CASSHPRGGEDEQFF.